This T cell receptor beta chain was recorded in a study of regulatory T cells in long-lasting Graves disease. Study at large: Antithyroid drugs had been given to newly diagnosed Graves' patients for under 3 months.

The V gene's germline CDR1 is SNHLY and CDR2 FYNNEI. The CDR3 has 15 amino acids. J lost 4 bases, V lost 6 bases, and 7 bases had no gene match. HTBI primers from iRepertoire and Arm-PCR of CDR3 regions yielded the TCR beta libraries. TCRdb ran MiXCR on the multiplex PCR reads and lists one entry per CDR3 protein. The profile covers roughly 560,000 distinct CDR3 sequences, with about 16% appearing a single time and roughly 25% taken by the ten largest. This clonotype was recorded a few times. Sample time point: newly diagnosed GD, antithyroid drugs for less than 3 months. The TCR library used RNA extracted from PBMCs. These same records also appear under a second study, on T cells in Graves' hyperthyroidism and ophthalmopathy.

The origin of this receptor is a woman aged 35-65 years with Graves disease. The starting material was peripheral blood mononuclear cells (PBMCs), obtained at new diagnosis, from a patient treated with antithyroid drugs. V gene TRBV2 combines with J gene TRBJ1-4; TRBD1 aligns across 8 bases. The CDR3 loop is CASRDWTGFNEKLFF. In DNA, the CDR3 is TGTGCCAGCAGGGACTGGACAGGGTTTAATGAAAAACTGTTTTTT.